A selection of T cell receptor beta chains follows, all from one sample in a study of shared clonotypes between healthy human individuals. The protocol was immunoSEQ multiplex PCR, while the TCRdb copy is restricted to in-frame clones and leaves out a portion. The sample contains approximately 2.4 million clones, approximately 94% of which appear only once. The specimen was naive CD4+ T cells sorted from blood. The receptors were gathered from a man in his late teens or twenties in good health. Each CDR3 is given without its conserved first and last residue. Clone size is shown for a subset of rows, as once, few, many or a class of expanded clone.

v_gene	abundance	CDR3aa
TRBV7-9	-	ASTLAGVADEQY
TRBV10-3	-	AISGGGNTEAF
TRBV7-2	-	ASSSDMGTYEQY
TRBV30	-	ALTGGIYNSPLH
TRBV7-3	once	ASSPNTGNTEAF
TRBV10-3	-	AITWDRDNSPLH
TRBV27	-	ASSPWGNLAGVGQF
TRBV30	-	AWRGLAGAPPF
TRBV5-1	-	ASSSLLWGQGGYT
TRBV30	-	AWSGADTQY
TRBV4-3	-	ASSQEIDRTGYGYT
TRBV6-4	-	ASSDSGEETQY
TRBV7-2	-	ASSLVSGTGELF
TRBV7-2	-	ASSFEERSPYGYT
TRBV13	-	ASSTRQGSLYEQY
TRBV4-1	-	ASSQAMPNQPQH
TRBV10-3	-	AISGVAGPTDTQY
TRBV7-2	once	ASSVSGGVYYNEQF
TRBV18	-	ASSPLQGPMNTEAF
TRBV7-2	-	ASSLGTGSYNSPLH
TRBV4-1	-	ASSQGPIGLGPYNEQF
TRBV5-1	-	ASSLAGTGNTIY
TRBV6-1	-	ASFHAGQSYEQY
TRBV10-1	-	ASSGRQNTEAF
TRBV19	-	ASSFRDSNQPQH
TRBV28	-	ASSLWNFPRLPDTQY
TRBV6-5	-	ASSRGPTDETQH
TRBV2	-	ASRGQGSSGANVLT
TRBV2	-	ASSEARQNEQF
TRBV9	-	ASSVALADTGELF
TRBV2	-	ASSKQGYEQY
TRBV30	-	AWKGQGATEAF
TRBV29-1	-	SVEVPDGTYNEQF
TRBV7-9	-	ASSLGVGDTEAF
TRBV6-5	-	ASSYSSGSTEAF
TRBV5-4	-	ASSITSGDYNEQF
TRBV9	-	ASSVVSIPNTGELF
TRBV5-4	-	ASRTTIQETQY
TRBV18	-	ASSPYPGDPQTQY
TRBV9	-	ASSVAQGAGTGELF
TRBV5-3	-	ARSTRRTRYEQY
TRBV5-6	-	ASTGEGRETQY
TRBV2	-	ASMRRAYEQY
TRBV6-6	-	ASSSSASGKKYEQY
TRBV4-3	-	ASSQTGGETQY
TRBV19	-	ASSFTAGTDTQY
TRBV28	-	ASSYRGYGYT
TRBV7-2	-	ASSSTVPGQGTYEQY
TRBV5-1	-	ASSLESGRHSPLH
TRBV7-2	-	ASTDQGALGKQY
TRBV5-1	-	ASSLAGGGTQETQY
TRBV5-1	-	ASSLAQGPPYNEQF
TRBV18	-	ASSSLGQGATEAF
TRBV19	-	ASSILVGNQPQH
TRBV6-1	once	ASSEVDRRGTQY
TRBV4-3	-	ASSQDLVAGVFQF
TRBV6-5	-	ASSYTALGGVFEQY
TRBV6-5	-	ASSYSGQGVYEQY
TRBV19	-	ASSIGTGLNSPLH